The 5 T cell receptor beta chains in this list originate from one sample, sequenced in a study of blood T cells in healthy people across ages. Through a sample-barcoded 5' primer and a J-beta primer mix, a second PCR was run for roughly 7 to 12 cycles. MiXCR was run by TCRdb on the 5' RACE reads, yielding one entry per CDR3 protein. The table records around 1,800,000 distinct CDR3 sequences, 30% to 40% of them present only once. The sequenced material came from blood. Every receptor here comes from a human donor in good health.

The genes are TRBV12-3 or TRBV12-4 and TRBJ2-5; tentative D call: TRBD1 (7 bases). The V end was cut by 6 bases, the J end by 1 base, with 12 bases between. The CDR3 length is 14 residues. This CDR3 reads CASRPQGGQETQYF. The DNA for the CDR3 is TGTGCCAGCAGGCCCCAGGGGGGCCAAGAGACCCAGTACTTC.

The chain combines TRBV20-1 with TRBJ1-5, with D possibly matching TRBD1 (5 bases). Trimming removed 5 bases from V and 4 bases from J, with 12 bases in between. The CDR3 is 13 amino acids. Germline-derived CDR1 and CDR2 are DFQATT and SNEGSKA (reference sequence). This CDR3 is CSALGRQNQPQHF. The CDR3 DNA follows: TGCAGTGCTCTCGGCAGACAGAATCAGCCCCAGCATTTT.

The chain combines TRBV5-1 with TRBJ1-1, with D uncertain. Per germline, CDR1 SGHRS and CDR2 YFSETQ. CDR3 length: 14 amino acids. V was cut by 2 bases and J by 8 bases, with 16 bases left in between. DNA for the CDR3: TGCGCCAGCAGCTTACGTGAAGGTCGTCGGGAAGCTTTCTTT. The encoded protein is CASSLREGRREAFF.

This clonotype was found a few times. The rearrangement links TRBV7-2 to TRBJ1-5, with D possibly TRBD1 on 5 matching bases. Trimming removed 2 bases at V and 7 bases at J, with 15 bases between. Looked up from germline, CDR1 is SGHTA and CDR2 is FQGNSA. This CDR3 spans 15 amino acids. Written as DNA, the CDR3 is TGTGCCAGCAGCTTATTAGGGCTGAGGGACCAGCCCCAGCATTTT. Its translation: CASSLLGLRDQPQHF. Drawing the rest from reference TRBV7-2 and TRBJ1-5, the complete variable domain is GAGVSQSPSNKVTEKGKDVELRCDPISGHTALYWYRQSLGQGLEFLIYFQGNSAPDKSGLPSDRFSAERTGGSVSTLTIQRTQQEDSAVYLCASSLLGLRDQPQHFGDGTRLSIL.

The chain's CDR3 is CASAPGLDKRKLFF. DNA for the CDR3: TGTGCCAGCGCCCCGGGACTGGATAAAAGAAAACTGTTTTTT. This chain links TRBV6-1 with TRBJ1-4, with D possibly being TRBD1 (5 bases). Trimming shortened V by 8 bases and J by 10 bases, and 20 bases separated the two germline ends. Germline V gene data show CDR1 as MNHNS and CDR2 as SASEGT. The CDR3 consists of 14 residues.